Shown below are 20 T cell receptor beta chains from a single sample sequenced in a study of blood T cell repertoires in COVID-19. This table comes from immunoSEQ multiplex PCR, and its TCRdb copy is limited to in-frame clones, with some not included. The table includes 130,000 or so clones, approximately 85% detected once. Sequencing was carried out using peripheral blood. The receptors come from a human donor in a cohort sampled during active COVID-19.

The V call is TRBV7-8, the J call TRBJ2-5; TRBD2 is a possible D gene (6 bases). The V end was cut by 4 bases, the J end by 5 bases, with 17 bases between. Germline V gene sequence: CDR1 SGHVS, CDR2 FQNEAQ. The CDR3 sequence is 15 residues long. CDR3 amino acids: CASSSTGTQGETQYF. The DNA of the CDR3 is TGTGCCAGCAGCTCTACCGGGACTCAAGGGGAGACCCAGTACTTC.

V gene TRBV25-1 combines with J gene TRBJ2-5; TRBD1 is a possible D gene (7 bases). The CDR3 contains 15 residues. Germline assignment: CDR1 MGHDK and CDR2 SYGVNS. V dropped 7 bases and J dropped 0 bases, with 15 bases sitting between them. The CDR3 sequence: CASTVQGTYQETQYF. In DNA form, the CDR3 reads TGTGCCAGCACCGTACAGGGGACTTACCAAGAGACCCAGTACTTC.

This chain joins TRBV5-1 and TRBJ1-4; a weak D match, TRBD1 (6 bases). The CDR3 runs 15 residues. Germline assignment: CDR1 SGHRS and CDR2 YFSETQ. Trimming left V 1 base short and J 3 bases short, with 10 bases between. In nucleotides, the CDR3 is TGCGCCAGCAGCTTGATGCCAGGGGCTAATGAAAAACTGTTTTTT. This translates into CASSLMPGANEKLFF.

The V call is TRBV30, the J call TRBJ1-1, with no clear D. CDR3 length: 15 residues. Trimming removed 5 bases from V and 1 base from J, with 17 bases in between. Germline-derived CDR1 and CDR2 are GTSNPN and SVGIG (reference sequence). The DNA of the CDR3 is TGTGCCTGGGCCGTGAGTCGTACCAAGAACACTGAAGCTTTCTTT. Translating it yields CAWAVSRTKNTEAFF.

The chain links TRBV5-4 to TRBJ1-3; D is unresolved. V lost 0 bases to trimming and J lost 3 bases, with 4 bases between them. The CDR3 contains 13 residues. Per the germline V gene, CDR1 is SGHNT and CDR2 is YYREEE (reference sequence). The CDR3 spells CASSLAGGNTIYF. The CDR3 DNA follows: TGTGCCAGCAGCTTGGCAGGTGGAAACACCATATATTTT.

The genes are TRBV29-1 and TRBJ1-1; D is unresolved. The germline CDR1 and CDR2 sequences are SQVTM and ANQGSEA. The length of the CDR3 is 12 residues. Trimming shortened V by 5 bases and J by 7 bases, and 14 bases separated the two germline ends. CDR3 coding DNA: TGCAGCGTTATGAGGAGCGGTGGTGAAGCTTTCTTT. Its protein product is CSVMRSGGEAFF.

V is TRBV11-3 and J is TRBJ2-5; 8 nucleotides align to TRBD2. With 2 bases clipped from V and 7 bases from J, the junction kept 0 bases outside the gene matches. The germline gives CDR1 SGHNT, CDR2 YENEEA. The CDR3 length is 12 residues. The CDR3 DNA is TGTGCCAGCAGCTTACGGGGGGGGACCCAGTACTTC. Translation: CASSLRGGTQYF. Complete variable domain (other parts from reference TRBV11-3 and TRBJ2-5): EAGVVQSPRYKIIEKKQPVAFWCNPISGHNTLYWYLQNLGQGPELLIRYENEEAVDDSQLPKDRFSAERLKGVDSTLKIQPAELGDSAVYLCASSLRGGTQYFGPGTRLLVL.

The chain employs TRBV11-2 and TRBJ2-5; perhaps TRBD2 as D (5 bases). Trimming stripped 1 base from V and 7 bases from J, with 7 bases between. This CDR3 has 12 amino acids. Germline V gene data show CDR1 as SGHAT and CDR2 as FQNNGV. The CDR3 nucleotides read TGTGCCAGCAGCTTAGGGGCGGGGACCCAGTACTTC. Translating it yields CASSLGAGTQYF. Full variable domain (remainder filled in from reference TRBV11-2 and TRBJ2-5): EAGVAQSPRYKIIEKRQSVAFWCNPISGHATLYWYQQILGQGPKLLIQFQNNGVVDDSQLPKDRFSAERLKGVDSTLKIQPAKLEDSAVYLCASSLGAGTQYFGPGTRLLVL.

This clone occurred a few times. Other DNA variants within this sample encode the same CDR3. This sequence joins TRBV2 and TRBJ2-2; the D is unclear. Trimming took off 0 bases at V and 1 base at J, with 3 bases between the two ends. The length of the CDR3 is 14 residues. Germline V lookup: CDR1 SNHLY, CDR2 FYNNEI. The CDR3 region has the DNA TGTGCCAGCAGTGAAGCGAGGAACACCGGGGAGCTGTTTTTT. This encodes CASSEARNTGELFF.

The chain couples TRBV19 to TRBJ1-6, with a weak D call TRBD1 (6 bases). V gave up 7 bases and J gave up 6 bases, with 16 bases separating them. The CDR3 extends over 15 amino acids. Germline-derived CDR1 and CDR2 are LNHDA and SQIVND (reference sequence). CDR3 bases: TGTGCCAGTAAATTAACAGGGATACTTAATTCACCCCTCCACTTT. Protein: CASKLTGILNSPLHF.

V usage is TRBV24-1 and J usage is TRBJ1-2, with a tentative D call TRBD1 (5 bases). The germline V gene has CDR1 KGHDR and CDR2 SFDVKD. This CDR3 has 15 amino acids. V shed 4 bases and J shed 4 bases, with 15 bases lying between them. The CDR3 reads CATSEGAPTLYGYTF. CDR3 sequence (DNA): TGTGCCACCAGTGAAGGGGCTCCCACCCTCTATGGCTACACCTTC.

This clone showed up just a few times. The genes are TRBV12-2 and TRBJ2-5; TRBD1, as called in the table, went unchecked against the DNA. TRBV12-2 represents a pseudogene. The length of the CDR3 is 16 residues. Written as DNA, the CDR3 is TGTGCAAGTCGCTTTTCCGGGACAGGGCTGAGGGAGACCCAGTACTTC. Translation gives CASRFSGTGLRETQYF.

The chain employs TRBV4-1 and TRBJ2-1; 11 bases are a match to TRBD2. V lost 0 bases to trimming and J lost 9 bases; unmatched junction nucleotides: 4. Looked up from germline, CDR1 is MGHRA and CDR2 is YSYEKL. The CDR3 runs to 15 residues. The CDR3 sequence: CASSQDGLAGGEQFF. DNA of the CDR3: TGCGCCAGCAGCCAAGATGGCCTAGCGGGAGGTGAGCAGTTCTTC.

This rearrangement joins TRBV15 to TRBJ2-3, with 9 bases lining up with TRBD1. Trimming cost V 4 bases and J 1 base; bases outside gene matches: 3. This CDR3 has 15 residues. Germline lookup yields CDR1 LNHNV and CDR2 YYDKDF (reference sequence). CDR3 in DNA: TGTGCCACCAGCACCGGGGACAGGGGCACAGATACGCAGTATTTT. It specifies CATSTGDRGTDTQYF.

This clone showed up just once. The rearrangement uses TRBV2 and TRBJ1-2, with 10 bases matching TRBD1. The V gene end was trimmed by 6 bases and the J gene end by 6 bases; junction bases not matched to a gene: 7. Germline V gene data show CDR1 as SNHLY and CDR2 as FYNNEI. The CDR3 consists of 14 residues. The CDR3 nucleotides are TGTGCCAGCAGCCCGGGACAGGGGATACATGGCTACACCTTC. Protein: CASSPGQGIHGYTF.

The chain couples TRBV25-1 to TRBJ1-1; TRBD1 agrees at 7 bases. V lost 3 bases, J lost 4 bases, and 5 bases stayed unmatched. Per germline, CDR1 MGHDK and CDR2 SYGVNS. The CDR3 loop spans 14 amino acids. The CDR3 loop is CASSEVQGSTEAFF. CDR3 nucleotides: TGTGCCAGCAGTGAGGTACAGGGGTCCACTGAAGCTTTCTTT.

The chain carries TRBV14 and TRBJ1-5; TRBD1 agrees at 7 bases. The CDR3 loop spans 15 amino acids. CDR1 is SGHDN, CDR2 FVKESK, per germline. Trimming at V came to 1 base and at J to 7 bases, leaving 7 bases not matched to a gene. CDR3 amino acids: CASSQGQGLGQPQHF. The CDR3 coding sequence is TGTGCCAGCAGCCAAGGACAGGGTCTAGGGCAGCCCCAGCATTTT.

This sequence joins TRBV7-2 and TRBJ1-4; D is unclear. V lost 6 bases, J lost 0 bases, and 8 bases lay in between. From germline, CDR1 is SGHTA and CDR2 FQGNSA. The CDR3 has 14 amino acids. This CDR3 is CASSPGSTNEKLFF. As DNA, the CDR3 is TGTGCCAGCAGTCCGGGATCAACTAATGAAAAACTGTTTTTT.

This chain uses TRBV9 with TRBJ2-2, with TRBD2 identical over 11 bases. The trim removed 4 bases at V and 0 bases at J, leaving 8 bases unmatched. Germline V lookup: CDR1 SGDLS, CDR2 YYNGEE. The CDR3 totals 18 residues. This chain's CDR3 is CASSLGTSGYTNTGELFF. The CDR3 DNA sequence: TGTGCCAGCAGCTTGGGGACTAGCGGTTACACGAACACCGGGGAGCTGTTTTTT.

This chain connects TRBV2 to TRBJ2-7, with a weak D call TRBD1 (6 bases). V gave up 4 bases and J gave up 6 bases, with 13 bases separating them. This CDR3 is 13 amino acids long. Germline CDR1 reads SNHLY; CDR2 reads FYNNEI. Here the CDR3 reads CASSGTGPFEQYV. For the CDR3, the DNA is TGTGCCAGCAGTGGTACAGGGCCCTTCGAGCAGTACGTC.